This entry lists 5 T cell receptor beta chains sequenced from one sample in a study of blood T cell repertoires in COVID-19 (dated by TCRdb to 2018 to 2020). The library relied on the immunoSEQ multiplex PCR assay. Drawn from immuneACCESS, this table holds only the in-frame rearrangements with V and J called that TCRdb kept. Clones are partly lost; checked studies trace under half to an unresolved V gene and leave the rest unexplained. The sample table holds some 200,000 clones, of which about 88% were seen once. Less than 3.5% of the sample lies in the top ten. Source material: peripheral blood. The receptors derive from a middle-aged man with active or convalescent COVID-19.

The gene calls are TRBV5-6 and TRBJ2-7, with TRBD2 matching 8 bases. The junction had 2 bases not matched to a gene; V was cut back by 0 bases and J by 3 bases. The CDR3 loop spans 14 amino acids. CDR1 is SGHDT, CDR2 YYEEEE, per germline. CDR3 protein: CASSLGGLVYEQYF. DNA of the CDR3: TGTGCCAGCAGCTTGGGGGGACTAGTCTACGAGCAGTACTTC.

This clone was detected only once. The rearrangement uses TRBV5-1 and TRBJ1-3; D is perhaps TRBD1 (6 bases). The CDR3 is made up of 14 amino acids. Per the germline V gene, CDR1 is SGHRS and CDR2 is YFSETQ. The germline V and J ends were trimmed by 3 bases and 3 bases, with 10 bases remaining between them. The CDR3 spells CASSSRGVGNTIYF. The CDR3 DNA is TGCGCCAGCAGCTCCAGGGGAGTTGGAAACACCATATATTTT.

The V gene is TRBV9, the J gene TRBJ2-2, with D possibly being TRBD2 (5 bases). CDR3 length equals 14 residues. CDR1 SGDLS and CDR2 YYNGEE come from the germline V gene. Trimming removed 0 bases at V and 7 bases at J, with 10 bases between. The CDR3: CASSVGRVDGELFF. The CDR3 DNA sequence: TGTGCCAGCAGCGTAGGGCGGGTTGACGGGGAGCTGTTTTTT.

The chain links TRBV7-6 to TRBJ2-1; D not resolved. Germline V gives CDR1 SGHVS, CDR2 FNYEAQ. The ends were cut back, 1 base at V and 8 bases at J, with 9 bases in the middle. The CDR3 spans 13 residues. As DNA, the CDR3 is TGTGCCAGCAGCTTAGGTCAGGTCGATGAGCAGTTCTTC. Protein: CASSLGQVDEQFF.

V and J are TRBV28 and TRBJ1-4; 7 nucleotides align to TRBD1. Germline V gives CDR1 MDHEN, CDR2 SYDVKM. Unmatched junction bases numbered 9, after V lost 1 base and J lost 7 bases. The CDR3 is made up of 16 amino acids. CDR3 nucleotide sequence: TGTGCCAGCAGTTTATCCTACAGGGGCGCTTTTGAAAAACTGTTTTTT. Protein product: CASSLSYRGAFEKLFF.